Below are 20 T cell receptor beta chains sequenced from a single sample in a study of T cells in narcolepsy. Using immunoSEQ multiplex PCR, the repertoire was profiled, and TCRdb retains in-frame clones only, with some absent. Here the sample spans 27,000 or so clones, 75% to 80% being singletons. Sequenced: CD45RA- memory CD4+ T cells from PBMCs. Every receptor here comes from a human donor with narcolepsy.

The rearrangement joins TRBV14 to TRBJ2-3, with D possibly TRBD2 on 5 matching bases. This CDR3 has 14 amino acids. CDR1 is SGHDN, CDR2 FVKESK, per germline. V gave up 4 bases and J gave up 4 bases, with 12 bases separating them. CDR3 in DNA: TGTGCCAGCAGCCCTACCGGACTTTCAGATACGCAGTATTTT. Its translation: CASSPTGLSDTQYF.

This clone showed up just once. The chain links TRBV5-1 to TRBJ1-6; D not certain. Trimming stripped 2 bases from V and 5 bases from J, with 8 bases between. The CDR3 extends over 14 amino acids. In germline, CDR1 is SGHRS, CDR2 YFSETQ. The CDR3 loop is CASSLEQNNSPLHF. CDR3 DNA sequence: TGCGCCAGCAGCTTAGAGCAGAATAATTCACCCCTCCACTTT.

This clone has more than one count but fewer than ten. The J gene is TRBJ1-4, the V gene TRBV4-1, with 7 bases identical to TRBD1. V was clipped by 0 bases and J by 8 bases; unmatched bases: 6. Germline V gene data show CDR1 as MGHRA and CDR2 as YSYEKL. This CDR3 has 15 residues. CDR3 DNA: TGCGCCAGCAGCCAAGATGACAGGGTGATGGAAAAACTGTTTTTT. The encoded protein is CASSQDDRVMEKLFF.

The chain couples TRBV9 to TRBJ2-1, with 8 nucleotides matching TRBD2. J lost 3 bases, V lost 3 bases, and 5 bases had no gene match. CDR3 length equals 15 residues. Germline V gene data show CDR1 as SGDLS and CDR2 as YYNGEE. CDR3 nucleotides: TGTGCCAGCAGCGAGGATAGCGGGGTCTACAATGAGCAGTTCTTC. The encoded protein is CASSEDSGVYNEQFF.

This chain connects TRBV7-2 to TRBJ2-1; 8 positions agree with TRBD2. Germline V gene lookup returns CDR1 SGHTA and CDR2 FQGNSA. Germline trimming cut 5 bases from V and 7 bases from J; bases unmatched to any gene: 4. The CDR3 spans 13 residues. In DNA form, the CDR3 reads TGTGCCAGCAGCATACAGCGGGGGAATGAGCAGTTCTTC. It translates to CASSIQRGNEQFF.

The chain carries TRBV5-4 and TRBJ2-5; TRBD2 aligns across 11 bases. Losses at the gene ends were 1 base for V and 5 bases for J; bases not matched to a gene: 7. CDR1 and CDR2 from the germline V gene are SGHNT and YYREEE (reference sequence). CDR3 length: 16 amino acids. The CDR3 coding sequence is TGTGCCAGCAGCTTGCGGTTAGCGGGGGGGCATGAGACCCAGTACTTC. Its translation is CASSLRLAGGHETQYF. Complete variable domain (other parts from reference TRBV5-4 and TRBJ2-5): ETGVTQSPTHLIKTRGQQVTLRCSSQSGHNTVSWYQQALGQGPQFIFQYYREEENGRGNFPPRFSGLQFPNYSSELNVNALELDDSALYLCASSLRLAGGHETQYFGPGTRLLVL.

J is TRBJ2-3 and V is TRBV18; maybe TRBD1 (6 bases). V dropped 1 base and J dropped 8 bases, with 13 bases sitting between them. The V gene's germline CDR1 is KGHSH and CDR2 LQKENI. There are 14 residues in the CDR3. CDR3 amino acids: CASSPQGRGGTQYF. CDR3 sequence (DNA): TGTGCCAGCTCACCACAGGGCAGGGGTGGTACGCAGTATTTT.

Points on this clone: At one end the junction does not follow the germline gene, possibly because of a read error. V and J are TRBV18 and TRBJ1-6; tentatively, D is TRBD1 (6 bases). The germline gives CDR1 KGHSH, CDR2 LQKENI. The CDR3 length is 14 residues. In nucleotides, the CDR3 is TGTGCCAGCCAGATCAAGGGGGATAATTCACCCTTCCACTTT. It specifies CASQIKGDNSPFHF.

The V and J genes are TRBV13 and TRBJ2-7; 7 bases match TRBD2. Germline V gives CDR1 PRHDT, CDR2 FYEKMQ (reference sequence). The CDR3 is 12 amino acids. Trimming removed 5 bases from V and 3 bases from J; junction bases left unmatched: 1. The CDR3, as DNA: TGTGCCAGCAGCCGGACTAGCTACGAGCAGTACTTC. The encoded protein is CASSRTSYEQYF.

CDR3 bases: TGCAGCGTTGTGACAGGGTGGAGGGATGGCTACACCTTC. Protein sequence: CSVVTGWRDGYTF. The gene calls are TRBV29-1 and TRBJ1-2; 7 bases line up with TRBD1. Looked up from germline, CDR1 is SQVTM and CDR2 is ANQGSEA. V lost 4 bases, J lost 6 bases, and 8 bases stayed unmatched. The CDR3 contains 13 residues. Based on the CDR3 plus reference TRBV29-1 and TRBJ1-2, the full variable domain is SAVISQKPSRDICQRGTSLTIQCQVDSQVTMMFWYRQQPGQSLTLIATANQGSEATYESGFVIDKFPISRPNLTFSTLTVSNMSPEDSSIYLCSVVTGWRDGYTFGSGTRLTVV.

The CDR3 here is CASNEQAYYGYTF. Written as DNA, the CDR3 is TGTGCCAGCAACGAACAAGCTTACTATGGCTACACCTTC. The chain is built from TRBV6-1 and TRBJ1-2; D remains unclear. V was pared by 7 bases and J by 3 bases, with 12 bases between. The CDR3 length is 13 residues. Germline CDR1 reads MNHNS; CDR2 reads SASEGT.

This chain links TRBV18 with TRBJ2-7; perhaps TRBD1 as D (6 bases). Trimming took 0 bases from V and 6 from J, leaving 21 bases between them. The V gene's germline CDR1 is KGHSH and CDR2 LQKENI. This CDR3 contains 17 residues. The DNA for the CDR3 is TGTGCCAGCTCACCACCGAGCTCAGGGGCCCTGGGTGGCGAGCAGTACTTC. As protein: CASSPPSSGALGGEQYF.

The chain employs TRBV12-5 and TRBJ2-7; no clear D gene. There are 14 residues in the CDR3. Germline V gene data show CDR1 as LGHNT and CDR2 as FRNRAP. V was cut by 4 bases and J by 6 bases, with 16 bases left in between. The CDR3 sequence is CASGSAAPDTEQYF. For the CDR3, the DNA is TGTGCTAGTGGTTCAGCAGCCCCAGATACCGAGCAGTACTTC.

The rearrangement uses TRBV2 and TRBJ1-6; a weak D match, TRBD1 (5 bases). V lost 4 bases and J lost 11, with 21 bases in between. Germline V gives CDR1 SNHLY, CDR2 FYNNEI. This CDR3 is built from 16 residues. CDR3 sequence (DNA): TGTGCCAGCAGTGTAGGAGAGGGGCAGGGCTCCACACCCCTCCACTTT. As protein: CASSVGEGQGSTPLHF.

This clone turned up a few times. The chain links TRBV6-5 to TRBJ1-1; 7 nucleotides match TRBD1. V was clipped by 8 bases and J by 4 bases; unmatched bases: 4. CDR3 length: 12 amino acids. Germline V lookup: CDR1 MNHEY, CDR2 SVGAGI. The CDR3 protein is CASYRQGTEAFF. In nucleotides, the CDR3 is TGTGCCAGCTACAGACAGGGCACTGAAGCTTTCTTT.

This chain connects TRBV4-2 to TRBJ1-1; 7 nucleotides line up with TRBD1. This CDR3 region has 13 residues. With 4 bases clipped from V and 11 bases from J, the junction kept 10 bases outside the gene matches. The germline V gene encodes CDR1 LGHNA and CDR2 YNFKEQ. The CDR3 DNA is TGTGCCAGCAGCCTCGACAGGGATGGGGTTGCTTTCTTT. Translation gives CASSLDRDGVAFF.

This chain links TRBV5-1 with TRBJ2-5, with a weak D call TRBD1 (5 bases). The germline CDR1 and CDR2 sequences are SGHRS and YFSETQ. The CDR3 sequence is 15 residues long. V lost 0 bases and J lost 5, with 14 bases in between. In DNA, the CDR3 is TGCGCCAGCAGCTTGGATGAGGCAGGGCCTGAGACCCAGTACTTC. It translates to CASSLDEAGPETQYF.

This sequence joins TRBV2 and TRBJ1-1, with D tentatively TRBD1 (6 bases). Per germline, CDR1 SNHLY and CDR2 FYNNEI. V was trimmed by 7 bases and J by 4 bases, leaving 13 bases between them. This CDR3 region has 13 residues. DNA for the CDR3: TGTGCCAGCATCCGCGAGGGGGTCACTGAAGCTTTCTTT. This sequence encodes CASIREGVTEAFF.

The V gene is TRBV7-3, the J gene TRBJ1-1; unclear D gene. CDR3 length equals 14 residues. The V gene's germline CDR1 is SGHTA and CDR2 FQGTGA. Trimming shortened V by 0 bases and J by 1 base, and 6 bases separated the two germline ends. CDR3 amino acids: CASSLTPQNTEAFF. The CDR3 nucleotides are TGTGCCAGCAGCTTAACGCCACAGAACACTGAAGCTTTCTTT.

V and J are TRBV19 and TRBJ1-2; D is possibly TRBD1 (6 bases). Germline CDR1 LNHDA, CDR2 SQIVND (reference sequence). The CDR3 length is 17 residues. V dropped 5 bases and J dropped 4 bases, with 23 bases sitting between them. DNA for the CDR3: TGTGCCAGTAGTTCGATGCCAGGGGATAGGTCTACCTATGGCTACACCTTC. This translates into CASSSMPGDRSTYGYTF.